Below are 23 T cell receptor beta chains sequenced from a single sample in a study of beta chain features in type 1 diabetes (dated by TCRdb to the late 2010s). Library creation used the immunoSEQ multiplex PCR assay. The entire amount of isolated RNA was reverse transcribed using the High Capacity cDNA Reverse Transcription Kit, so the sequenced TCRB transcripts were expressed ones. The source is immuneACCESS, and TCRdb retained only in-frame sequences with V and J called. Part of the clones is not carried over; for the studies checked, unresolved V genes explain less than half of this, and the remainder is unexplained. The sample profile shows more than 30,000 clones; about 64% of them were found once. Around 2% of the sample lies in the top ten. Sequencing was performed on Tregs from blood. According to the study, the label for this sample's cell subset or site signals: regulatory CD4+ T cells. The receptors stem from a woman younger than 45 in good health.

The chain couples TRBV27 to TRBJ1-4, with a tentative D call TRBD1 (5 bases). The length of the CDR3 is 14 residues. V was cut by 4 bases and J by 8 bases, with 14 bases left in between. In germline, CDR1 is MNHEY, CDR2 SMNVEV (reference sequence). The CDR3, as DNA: TGTGCCAGCAGTTCCCACGGACATTTAGAAAAACTGTTTTTT. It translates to CASSSHGHLEKLFF.

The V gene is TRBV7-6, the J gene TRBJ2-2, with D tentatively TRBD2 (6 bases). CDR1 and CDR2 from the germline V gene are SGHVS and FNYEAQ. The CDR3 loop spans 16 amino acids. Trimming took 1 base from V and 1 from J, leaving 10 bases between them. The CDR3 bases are TGTGCCAGCAGCTTAGTCGTGGGAGGGAACACCGGGGAGCTGTTTTTT. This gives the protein CASSLVVGGNTGELFF.

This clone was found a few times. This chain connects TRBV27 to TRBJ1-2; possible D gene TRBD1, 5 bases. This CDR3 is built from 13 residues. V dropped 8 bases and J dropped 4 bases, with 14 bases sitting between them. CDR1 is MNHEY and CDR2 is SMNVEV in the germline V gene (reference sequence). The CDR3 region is CASRISGSYGYTF. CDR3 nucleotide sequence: TGTGCCAGCCGTATCTCAGGGTCCTATGGCTACACCTTC.

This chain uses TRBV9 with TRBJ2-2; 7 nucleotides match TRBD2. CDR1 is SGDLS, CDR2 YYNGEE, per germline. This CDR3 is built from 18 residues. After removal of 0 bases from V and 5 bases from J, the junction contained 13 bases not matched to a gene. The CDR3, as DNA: TGTGCCAGCAGCGTAGATGCGGCGGGAGATTATAATACCGGGGAGCTGTTTTTT. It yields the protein CASSVDAAGDYNTGELFF.

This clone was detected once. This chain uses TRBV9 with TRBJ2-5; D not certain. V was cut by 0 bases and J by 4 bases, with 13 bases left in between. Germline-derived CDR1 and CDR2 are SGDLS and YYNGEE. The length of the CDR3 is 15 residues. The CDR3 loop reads CASSVASSPGETQYF. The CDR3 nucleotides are TGTGCCAGCAGCGTAGCGTCATCCCCCGGAGAGACCCAGTACTTC. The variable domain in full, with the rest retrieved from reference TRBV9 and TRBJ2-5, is DSGVTQTPKHLITATGQRVTLRCSPRSGDLSVYWYQQSLDQGLQFLIQYYNGEERAKGNILERFSAQQFPDLHSELNLSSLELGDSALYFCASSVASSPGETQYFGPGTRLLVL.

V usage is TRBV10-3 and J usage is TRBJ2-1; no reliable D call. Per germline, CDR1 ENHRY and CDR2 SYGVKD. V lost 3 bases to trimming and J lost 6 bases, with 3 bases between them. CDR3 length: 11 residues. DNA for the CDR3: TGTGCCATCAGTGATAGCAATGAGCAGTTCTTC. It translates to CAISDSNEQFF.

The CDR3 loop is CASSPPPGGFGNEKLFF. CDR3 coding DNA: TGTGCCAGCAGTCCTCCCCCTGGGGGCTTTGGTAATGAAAAACTGTTTTTT. The chain uses TRBV28 and TRBJ1-4; tentative D call: TRBD1 (6 bases). From germline, CDR1 is MDHEN and CDR2 SYDVKM. With 5 bases removed from V and 4 bases from J, the gap between germline ends came to 20 bases. The CDR3 contains 17 residues.

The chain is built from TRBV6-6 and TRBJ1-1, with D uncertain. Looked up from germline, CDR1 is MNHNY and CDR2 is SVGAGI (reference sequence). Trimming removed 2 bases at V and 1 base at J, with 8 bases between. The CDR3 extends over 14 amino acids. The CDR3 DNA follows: TGTGCCAGCAGTTACGAGGGAGGGAACACTGAAGCTTTCTTT. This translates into CASSYEGGNTEAFF.

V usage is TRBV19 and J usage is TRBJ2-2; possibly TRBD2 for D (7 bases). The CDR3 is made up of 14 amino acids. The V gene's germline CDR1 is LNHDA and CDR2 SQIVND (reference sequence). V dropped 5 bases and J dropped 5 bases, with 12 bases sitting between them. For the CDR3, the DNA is TGTGCCAGTAGTTGGGGGGGGGCGACCGGGGAGCTGTTTTTT. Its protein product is CASSWGGATGELFF.

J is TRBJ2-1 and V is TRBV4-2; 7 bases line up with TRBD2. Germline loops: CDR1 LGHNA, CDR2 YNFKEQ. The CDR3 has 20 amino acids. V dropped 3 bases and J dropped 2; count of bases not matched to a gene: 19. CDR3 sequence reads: CASSQGTGEGTLIAYNEQFF. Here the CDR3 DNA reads TGTGCCAGCAGCCAGGGGACGGGGGAGGGAACCCTTATAGCCTACAATGAGCAGTTCTTC.

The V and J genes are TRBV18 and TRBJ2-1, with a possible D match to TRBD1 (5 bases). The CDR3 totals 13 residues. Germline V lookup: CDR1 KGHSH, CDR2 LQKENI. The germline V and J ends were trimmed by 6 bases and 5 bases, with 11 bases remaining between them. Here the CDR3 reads CASSLTANNEQFF. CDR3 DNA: TGTGCCAGCTCGCTGACAGCGAACAATGAGCAGTTCTTC. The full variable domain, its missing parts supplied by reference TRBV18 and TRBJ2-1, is NAGVMQNPRHLVRRRGQEARLRCSPMKGHSHVYWYRQLPEEGLKFMVYLQKENIIDESGMPKERFSAEFPKEGPSILRIQQVVRGDSAAYFCASSLTANNEQFFGPGTRLTVL.

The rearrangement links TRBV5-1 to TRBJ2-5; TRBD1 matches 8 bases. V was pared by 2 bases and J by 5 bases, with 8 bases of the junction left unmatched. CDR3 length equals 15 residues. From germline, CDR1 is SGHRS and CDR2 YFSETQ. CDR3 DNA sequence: TGCGCCAGCAGCTTCGCCCCAGGGGGCGGGGAGACCCAGTACTTC. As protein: CASSFAPGGGETQYF.

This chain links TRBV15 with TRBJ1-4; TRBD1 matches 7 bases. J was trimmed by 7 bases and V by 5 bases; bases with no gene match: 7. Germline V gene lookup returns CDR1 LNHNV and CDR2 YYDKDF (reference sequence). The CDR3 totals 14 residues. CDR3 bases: TGTGCCACCAGCCCAGGGGGAACAAGTGAAAAACTGTTTTTT. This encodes CATSPGGTSEKLFF.

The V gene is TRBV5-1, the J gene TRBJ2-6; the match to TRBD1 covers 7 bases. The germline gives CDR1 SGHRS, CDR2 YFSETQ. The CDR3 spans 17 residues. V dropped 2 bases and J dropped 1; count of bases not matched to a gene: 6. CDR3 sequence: CASSLDRVSSGANVLTF. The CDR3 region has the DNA TGCGCCAGCAGCTTAGACAGGGTGTCGTCTGGGGCCAACGTCCTGACTTTC.

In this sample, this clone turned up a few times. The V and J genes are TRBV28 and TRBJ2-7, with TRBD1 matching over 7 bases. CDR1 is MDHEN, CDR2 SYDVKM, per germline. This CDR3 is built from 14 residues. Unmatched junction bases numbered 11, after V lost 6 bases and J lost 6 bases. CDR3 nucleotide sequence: TGTGCCAGCAGACCACAGGGGTTAACAGGCGAGCAGTACTTC. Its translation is CASRPQGLTGEQYF.

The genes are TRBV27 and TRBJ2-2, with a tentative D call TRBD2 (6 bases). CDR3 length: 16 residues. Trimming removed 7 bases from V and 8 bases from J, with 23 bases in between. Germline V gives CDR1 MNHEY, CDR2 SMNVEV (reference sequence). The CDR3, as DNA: TGTGCCAGCAAAGGGGTGTCGGGAGTCTGGCGGGGGGAGCTGTTTTTT. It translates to CASKGVSGVWRGELFF.

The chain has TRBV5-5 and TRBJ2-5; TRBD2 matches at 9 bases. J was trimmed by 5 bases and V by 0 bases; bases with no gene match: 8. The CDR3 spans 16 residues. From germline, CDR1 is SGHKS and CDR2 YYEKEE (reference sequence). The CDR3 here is CASSLGGLARRETQYF. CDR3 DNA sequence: TGTGCCAGCAGCTTGGGGGGACTAGCTAGGAGGGAGACCCAGTACTTC.

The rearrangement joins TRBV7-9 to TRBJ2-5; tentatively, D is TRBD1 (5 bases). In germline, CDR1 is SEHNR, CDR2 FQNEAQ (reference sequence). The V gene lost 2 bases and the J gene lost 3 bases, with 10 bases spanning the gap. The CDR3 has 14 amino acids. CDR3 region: CASSLIGREETQYF. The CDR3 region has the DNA TGTGCCAGCAGCTTAATCGGCAGGGAAGAGACCCAGTACTTC. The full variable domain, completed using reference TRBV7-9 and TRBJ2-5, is DTGVSQNPRHKITKRGQNVTFRCDPISEHNRLYWYRQTLGQGPEFLTYFQNEAQLEKSRLLSDRFSAERPKGSFSTLEIQRTEQGDSAMYLCASSLIGREETQYFGPGTRLLVL.

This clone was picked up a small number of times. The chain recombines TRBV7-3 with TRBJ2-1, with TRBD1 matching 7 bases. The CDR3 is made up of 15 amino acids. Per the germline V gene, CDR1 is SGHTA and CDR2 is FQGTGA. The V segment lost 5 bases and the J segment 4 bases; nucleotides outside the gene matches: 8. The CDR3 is CASSLGDRVYNEQFF. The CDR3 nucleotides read TGTGCCAGCAGCCTTGGTGACAGGGTATACAATGAGCAGTTCTTC.

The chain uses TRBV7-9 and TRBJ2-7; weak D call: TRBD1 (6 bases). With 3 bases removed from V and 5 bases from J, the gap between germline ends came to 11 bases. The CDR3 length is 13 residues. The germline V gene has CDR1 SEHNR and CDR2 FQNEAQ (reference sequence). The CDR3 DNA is TGTGCCAGCAGCTTTGCTGCAGGGGACGAGCAGTACTTC. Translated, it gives CASSFAAGDEQYF.

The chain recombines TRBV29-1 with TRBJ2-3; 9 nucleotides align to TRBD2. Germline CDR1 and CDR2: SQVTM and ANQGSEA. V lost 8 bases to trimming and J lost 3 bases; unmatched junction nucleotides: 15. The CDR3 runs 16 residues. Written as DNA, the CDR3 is TGCAGCTGGGGGGGGCTAGCGGGATCTGGGACAGATACGCAGTATTTT. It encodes CSWGGLAGSGTDTQYF.

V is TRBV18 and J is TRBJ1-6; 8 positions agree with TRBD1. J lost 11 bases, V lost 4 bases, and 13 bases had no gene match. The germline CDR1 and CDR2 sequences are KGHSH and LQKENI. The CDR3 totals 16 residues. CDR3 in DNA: TGTGCCAGCTCACTACAGGGGGACAGCACCAAAGCACCCCTCCACTTT. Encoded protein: CASSLQGDSTKAPLHF.

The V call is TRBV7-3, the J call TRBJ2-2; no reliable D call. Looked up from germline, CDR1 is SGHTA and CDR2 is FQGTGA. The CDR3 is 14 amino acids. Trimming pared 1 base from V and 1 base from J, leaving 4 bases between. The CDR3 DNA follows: TGTGCCAGCAGCTTAAGAGGGAACACCGGGGAGCTGTTTTTT. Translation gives CASSLRGNTGELFF.